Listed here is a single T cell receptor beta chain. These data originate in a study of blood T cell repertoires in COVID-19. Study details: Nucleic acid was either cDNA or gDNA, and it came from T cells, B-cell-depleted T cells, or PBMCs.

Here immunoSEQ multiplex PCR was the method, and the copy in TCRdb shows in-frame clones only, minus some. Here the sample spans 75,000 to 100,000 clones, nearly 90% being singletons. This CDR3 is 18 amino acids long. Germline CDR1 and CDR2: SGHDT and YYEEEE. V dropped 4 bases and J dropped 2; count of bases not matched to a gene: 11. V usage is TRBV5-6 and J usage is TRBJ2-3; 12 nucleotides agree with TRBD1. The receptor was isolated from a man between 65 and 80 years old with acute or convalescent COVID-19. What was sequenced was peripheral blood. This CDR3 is CASSPVGTGGQSTDTQYF. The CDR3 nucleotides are TGTGCCAGCAGCCCTGTGGGGACAGGGGGCCAATCCACAGATACGCAGTATTTT.